These 24 T cell receptor beta chains originate from one sample sequenced in a study of vaccination effects on CD4 cells after COVID-19. Repertoires were generated with immunoSEQ multiplex PCR, while TCRdb's copy carries only in-frame clones and drops some. The sample lists tens of thousands of clones, around 80% occurring once. These receptors have no known antigen. Antigen-specific CD4+ T cells expanded by the ViraFEST assay with viral peptide pools were then sequenced. It was after approximately 11 days of culture that CD4+ T cells were isolated. Previously uninfected by SARS-CoV-2, the vaccine recipients also showed negative nucleocapsid antibodies. Sequencing was performed on CD4+ T cells from PBMCs cultured with HCoV-NL63 spike peptides, taken before COVID-19 vaccination. The receptors originated from a human donor who received a COVID-19 vaccine.

V is TRBV28 and J is TRBJ1-1; D unclear. Germline lookup yields CDR1 MDHEN and CDR2 SYDVKM. V was pared by 2 bases and J by 5 bases, with 6 bases between. The CDR3 totals 12 residues. This CDR3 reads CASSLGPTEAFF. For the CDR3, the DNA is TGTGCCAGCAGTTTAGGACCAACTGAAGCTTTCTTT.

V gene TRBV6-5 combines with J gene TRBJ2-2, with a tentative D call TRBD2 (7 bases). Trimming took off 5 bases at V and 4 bases at J, with 11 bases between the two ends. The CDR3 has 14 amino acids. Germline lookup yields CDR1 MNHEY and CDR2 SVGAGI. CDR3 coding DNA: TGTGCCAGCAGTCTCCGGGGGGCCACCGGGGAGCTGTTTTTT. It yields the protein CASSLRGATGELFF.

The chain carries TRBV28 and TRBJ2-1; D call uncertain. The CDR3 sequence is 14 residues long. Trimming pared 6 bases from V and 4 bases from J, leaving 13 bases between. From germline, CDR1 is MDHEN and CDR2 SYDVKM. The CDR3 sequence is CASSATEPYNEQFF. In nucleotides, the CDR3 is TGTGCCAGCAGCGCAACAGAGCCTTACAATGAGCAGTTCTTC.

The chain joins TRBV4-1 to TRBJ2-1; 7 nucleotides line up with TRBD1. The CDR3 has 16 residues. CDR1 and CDR2 (germline): MGHRA, YSYEKL. J lost 4 bases, V lost 2 bases, and 8 bases had no gene match. CDR3 nucleotide sequence: TGCGCCAGCAGCCAACCAGCCCGGACAGGTTACAATGAGCAGTTCTTC. This translates into CASSQPARTGYNEQFF.

V is TRBV5-5 and J is TRBJ2-7; D uncertain. V dropped 2 bases and J dropped 2 bases, with 8 bases sitting between them. Per germline, CDR1 SGHKS and CDR2 YYEKEE (reference sequence). This CDR3 region has 13 residues. This CDR3 is CASSFVEPYEQYF. The CDR3 coding sequence is TGTGCCAGCAGCTTTGTTGAACCCTACGAGCAGTACTTC.

The chain carries TRBV27 and TRBJ1-5, with no clear D. V was cut by 5 bases and J by 4 bases, with 15 bases left in between. Germline V gives CDR1 MNHEY, CDR2 SMNVEV (reference sequence). This CDR3 spans 15 amino acids. CDR3 protein: CASSRIDGDNQPQHF. The CDR3 nucleotides are TGTGCCAGCAGTAGAATCGACGGGGATAATCAGCCCCAGCATTTT.

This sequence joins TRBV4-3 and TRBJ1-2, with D perhaps TRBD1 (6 bases). The germline V and J ends were trimmed by 1 base and 5 bases, with 14 bases remaining between them. CDR1 is LGHNA, CDR2 YSLEER, per germline. The CDR3 spans 15 residues. CDR3 loop: CASSQGPQGIYGYTF. The CDR3, as DNA: TGCGCCAGCAGCCAAGGACCTCAGGGGATATATGGCTACACCTTC.

The rearrangement joins TRBV6-5 to TRBJ1-1; 9 positions match TRBD1. The germline V gene encodes CDR1 MNHEY and CDR2 SVGAGI. CDR3 length: 14 amino acids. V was pared by 5 bases and J by 11 bases, with 12 bases of the junction left unmatched. CDR3 bases: TGTGCCAGCAGTAACACAGGGGGCTCCCCGTGGGCTTTCTTT. It encodes CASSNTGGSPWAFF.

The CDR3 is CASSPYQRQETQYF. The CDR3 DNA follows: TGTGCAAGTAGTCCCTACCAGAGGCAAGAGACCCAGTACTTC. The J gene is TRBJ2-5, the V gene TRBV12-2; the table names TRBD2, a call not compared with the DNA. TRBV12-2 is a recognized pseudogene. This CDR3 has 14 residues.

The V call is TRBV6-5, the J call TRBJ1-6; 7 positions agree with TRBD1. This CDR3 region has 15 residues. CDR1 is MNHEY, CDR2 SVGAGI, per germline. V shed 0 bases, J shed 8 bases, and the junction held 4 bases outside the gene matches. The CDR3 spells CASSYSNRGDSPLHF. The CDR3 DNA follows: TGTGCCAGCAGTTACTCGAACAGGGGAGATTCACCCCTCCACTTT.

The chain employs TRBV10-3 and TRBJ1-3; 7 nucleotides agree with TRBD1. This CDR3 contains 15 residues. The germline gives CDR1 ENHRY, CDR2 SYGVKD. Losses at the gene ends were 3 bases for V and 7 bases for J; bases not matched to a gene: 9. CDR3 coding DNA: TGTGCCATCAGTGAAGGGGGCGTGGTGGTCAACACCATATATTTT. Its protein is CAISEGGVVVNTIYF.

This chain joins TRBV2 and TRBJ1-2, with no clear D. The CDR3 runs 13 residues. Trimming left V 2 bases short and J 7 bases short, with 11 bases between. Germline lookup yields CDR1 SNHLY and CDR2 FYNNEI. The CDR3 loop reads CASSELGSGGYTF. The DNA of the CDR3 is TGTGCCAGCAGTGAATTAGGGTCCGGTGGCTACACCTTC. Full variable domain (outside the CDR3, taken from reference TRBV2 and TRBJ1-2): EPEVTQTPSHQVTQMGQEVILRCVPISNHLYFYWYRQILGQKVEFLVSFYNNEISEKSEIFDDQFSVERPDGSNFTLKIRSTKLEDSAMYFCASSELGSGGYTFGSGTRLTVV.

The chain employs TRBV7-2 and TRBJ2-7; 7 bases are a match to TRBD1. In germline, CDR1 is SGHTA, CDR2 FQGNSA. The CDR3 length is 15 residues. V dropped 2 bases and J dropped 1; count of bases not matched to a gene: 5. CDR3 sequence reads: CASSLMDRYSYEQYF. In DNA, the CDR3 is TGTGCCAGCAGCTTAATGGACAGGTATTCCTACGAGCAGTACTTC.

V is TRBV27 and J is TRBJ2-7; perhaps TRBD1 as D (6 bases). Trimming stripped 3 bases from V and 0 bases from J, with 9 bases between. The CDR3 has 14 amino acids. CDR1 is MNHEY, CDR2 SMNVEV, per germline (reference sequence). The CDR3 region has the DNA TGTGCCAGCAGTTTTGACAGGAGCTCCTACGAGCAGTACTTC. Protein product: CASSFDRSSYEQYF.

Only a few counts were recorded for this clone. The chain recombines TRBV5-4 with TRBJ1-6; unclear D gene. The CDR3 is made up of 13 amino acids. Germline V lookup: CDR1 SGHNT, CDR2 YYREEE (reference sequence). V lost 9 bases to trimming and J lost 2 bases, with 9 bases between them. CDR3 residues: CAIRIAYNSPLHF. CDR3 nucleotides: TGTGCCATCAGAATAGCCTATAATTCACCCCTCCACTTT.

The rearrangement links TRBV19 to TRBJ2-7; 10 bases agree with TRBD2. CDR1 is LNHDA and CDR2 is SQIVND in the germline V gene (reference sequence). V lost 6 bases, J lost 4 bases, and 6 bases stayed unmatched. The CDR3 extends over 14 amino acids. This chain's CDR3 is CASSRTSGAYEQYF. The CDR3 nucleotides are TGTGCCAGTAGCAGGACTAGCGGAGCTTACGAGCAGTACTTC.

This clone was seen more than once but under ten times. The V call is TRBV18, the J call TRBJ1-1; TRBD1 is a possible D gene (6 bases). CDR3 size: 14 residues. V was pared by 6 bases and J by 4 bases, with 15 bases between. Germline lookup yields CDR1 KGHSH and CDR2 LQKENI. The CDR3 DNA reads TGTGCCAGCTCCCCGAAGGGGGGATTCACTGAAGCTTTCTTT. It yields the protein CASSPKGGFTEAFF.

This clone was seen only once. The chain has TRBV5-5 and TRBJ1-2; the D is unclear. The germline gives CDR1 SGHKS, CDR2 YYEKEE (reference sequence). Trimming left V 4 bases short and J 6 bases short, with 13 bases between. CDR3 length equals 13 residues. The CDR3 DNA reads as TGTGCCAGCAGCCCGCCCAATGGGGATGGCTACACCTTC. Translated, it gives CASSPPNGDGYTF.

The CDR3 here is CASSEAGTGGNEQFF. CDR3 DNA sequence: TGTGCCAGCAGTGAAGCTGGGACAGGGGGCAATGAGCAGTTCTTC. This sequence joins TRBV6-1 and TRBJ2-1; 11 bases fit TRBD1. V trimming: 0 bases; J trimming: 6 bases; junction bases outside the gene matches: 1. In germline, CDR1 is MNHNS, CDR2 SASEGT. The CDR3 has 15 amino acids.

The chain recombines TRBV19 with TRBJ2-7; 8 bases are shared with TRBD1. The CDR3 extends over 14 amino acids. Germline V gives CDR1 LNHDA, CDR2 SQIVND (reference sequence). V shed 5 bases, J shed 0 bases, and the junction held 3 bases outside the gene matches. This chain's CDR3 is CASSFGQGSYEQYF. DNA of the CDR3: TGTGCCAGTAGTTTCGGACAGGGCTCCTACGAGCAGTACTTC.

This clone was found once. J is TRBJ1-1 and V is TRBV29-1, with TRBD1 identical over 7 bases. There are 12 residues in the CDR3. Looked up from germline, CDR1 is SQVTM and CDR2 is ANQGSEA. V gave up 7 bases and J gave up 5 bases; unmatched junction bases: 7. The CDR3, as DNA: TGCAGCGGTAACAGGGGCCCGACTGAAGCTTTCTTT. Amino acids: CSGNRGPTEAFF.

The J gene is TRBJ2-1, the V gene TRBV18, with 8 bases aligning to TRBD2. The V gene's germline CDR1 is KGHSH and CDR2 LQKENI. The CDR3 is 14 amino acids. Losses at the gene ends were 5 bases for V and 6 bases for J; bases not matched to a gene: 6. CDR3 in DNA: TGTGCCAGCTCAAAAAGCGGGGGCCCCAATGAGCAGTTCTTC. This encodes CASSKSGGPNEQFF.

The gene calls are TRBV11-2 and TRBJ2-6; no firm D call. The CDR3 spans 14 residues. V was trimmed by 3 bases and J by 3 bases, leaving 6 bases between them. CDR1 is SGHAT and CDR2 is FQNNGV in the germline V gene. CDR3 in amino acids: CASSLNGGANVLTF. CDR3 bases: TGTGCCAGCAGCTTGAATGGTGGGGCCAACGTCCTGACTTTC.

The genes are TRBV6-5 and TRBJ2-7; TRBD1 matches at 7 bases. This CDR3 has 14 residues. V was clipped by 8 bases and J by 4 bases; unmatched bases: 11. The germline V gene has CDR1 MNHEY and CDR2 SVGAGI. As DNA, the CDR3 is TGTGCCAGCCCCCCGGGGACAGCTATTTACGAGCAGTACTTC. It is translated as CASPPGTAIYEQYF.